This TCR beta chain was profiled in a study of blood T cell repertoires in COVID-19. Study-wide context: From the United States, Italy and Spain came samples of acute and convalescent COVID-19.

Profiled with immunoSEQ multiplex PCR; TCRdb holds only in-frame clones, not every one. The sample lists roughly 520,000 clones, roughly 90% occurring once. Cohort 3 donors counted as recovered after two negative PCRs, clearance, or resolved symptoms. This clone showed up just once. The TCR originated in a woman aged 40 to 50 who had recovered from COVID-19. Material for sequencing was PBMCs or T cells enriched from blood (not recorded which).

The CDR3 DNA reads TGTGCCAGCAGCTTAGATCTAGAGACTGAAGCTTTCTTT. This encodes CASSLDLETEAFF. This chain uses TRBV11-3 with TRBJ1-1, with D uncertain. V was trimmed by 0 bases and J by 5 bases, leaving 7 bases between them. Germline loops: CDR1 SGHNT, CDR2 YENEEA. This CDR3 is built from 13 residues.